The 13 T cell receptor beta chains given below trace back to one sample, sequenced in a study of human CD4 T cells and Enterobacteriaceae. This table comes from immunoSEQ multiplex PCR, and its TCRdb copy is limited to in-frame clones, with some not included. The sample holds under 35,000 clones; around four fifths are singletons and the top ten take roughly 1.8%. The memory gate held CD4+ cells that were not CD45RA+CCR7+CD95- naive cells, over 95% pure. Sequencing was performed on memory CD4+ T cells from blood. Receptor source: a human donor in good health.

The CDR3 sequence is CASSPNPGITDTQYF. CDR3 coding DNA: TGTGCCAGCAGTCCCAACCCCGGGATTACAGATACGCAGTATTTT. The rearrangement joins TRBV27 to TRBJ2-3; possible D gene TRBD2, 5 bases. Trimming shortened V by 5 bases and J by 3 bases, and 15 bases separated the two germline ends. This CDR3 contains 15 residues. CDR1 is MNHEY, CDR2 SMNVEV, per germline (reference sequence).

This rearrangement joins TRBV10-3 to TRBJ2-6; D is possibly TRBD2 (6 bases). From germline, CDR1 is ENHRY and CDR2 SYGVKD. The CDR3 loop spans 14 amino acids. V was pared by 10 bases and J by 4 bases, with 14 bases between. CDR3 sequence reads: CATRTGVGANVLTF. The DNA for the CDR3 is TGTGCCACCAGAACGGGGGTCGGGGCCAACGTCCTGACTTTC.

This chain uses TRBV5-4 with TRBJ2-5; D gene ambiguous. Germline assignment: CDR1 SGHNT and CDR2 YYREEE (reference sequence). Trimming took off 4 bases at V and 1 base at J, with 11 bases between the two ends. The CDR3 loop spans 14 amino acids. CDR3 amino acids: CASSDTVIQETQYF. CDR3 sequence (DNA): TGTGCCAGCAGCGACACAGTGATCCAAGAGACCCAGTACTTC.

In nucleotides, the CDR3 is TGTGCCAGCAGCTCTCTGACAGGTTTGTTGTCCACTGAAGCTTTCTTT. It encodes CASSSLTGLLSTEAFF. The chain links TRBV7-8 to TRBJ1-1, with D tentatively TRBD1 (6 bases). The germline V gene has CDR1 SGHVS and CDR2 FQNEAQ. This CDR3 spans 16 amino acids. Trimming pared 4 bases from V and 4 bases from J, leaving 19 bases between.

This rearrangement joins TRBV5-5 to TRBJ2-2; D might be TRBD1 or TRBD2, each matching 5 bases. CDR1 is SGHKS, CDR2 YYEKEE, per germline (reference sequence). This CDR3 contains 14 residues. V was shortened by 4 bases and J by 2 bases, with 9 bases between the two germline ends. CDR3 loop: CASSGGVNTGELFF. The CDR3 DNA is TGTGCCAGCAGCGGGGGAGTAAACACCGGGGAGCTGTTTTTT.

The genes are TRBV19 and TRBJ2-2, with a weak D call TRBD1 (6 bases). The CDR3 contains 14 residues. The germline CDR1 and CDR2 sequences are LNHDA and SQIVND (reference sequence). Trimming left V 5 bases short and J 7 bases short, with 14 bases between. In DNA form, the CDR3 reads TGTGCCAGTAGTCCACGACAGGTGGTCGGGGAGCTGTTTTTT. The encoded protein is CASSPRQVVGELFF.

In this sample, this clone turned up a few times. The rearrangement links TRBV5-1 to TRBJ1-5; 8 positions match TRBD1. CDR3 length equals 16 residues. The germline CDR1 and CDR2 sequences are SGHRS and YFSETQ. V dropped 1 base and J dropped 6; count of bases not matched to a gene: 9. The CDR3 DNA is TGCGCCAGCAGCTTGTCAGGGGGCGCGCCGGGTCAGCCCCAGCATTTT. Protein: CASSLSGGAPGQPQHF.

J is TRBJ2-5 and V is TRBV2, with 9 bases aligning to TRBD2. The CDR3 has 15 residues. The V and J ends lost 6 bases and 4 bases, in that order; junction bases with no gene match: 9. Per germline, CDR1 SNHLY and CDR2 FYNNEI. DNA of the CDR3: TGTGCCAGCAGACTGGCGGGAGGGGGGGGAGAGACCCAGTACTTC. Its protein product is CASRLAGGGGETQYF.

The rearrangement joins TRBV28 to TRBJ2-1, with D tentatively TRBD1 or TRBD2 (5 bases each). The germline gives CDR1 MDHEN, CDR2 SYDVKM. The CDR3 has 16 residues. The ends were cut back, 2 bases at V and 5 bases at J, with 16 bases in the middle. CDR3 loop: CASSLPTGTQNNEQFF. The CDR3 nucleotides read TGTGCCAGCAGTTTACCTACCGGGACCCAGAACAATGAGCAGTTCTTC.

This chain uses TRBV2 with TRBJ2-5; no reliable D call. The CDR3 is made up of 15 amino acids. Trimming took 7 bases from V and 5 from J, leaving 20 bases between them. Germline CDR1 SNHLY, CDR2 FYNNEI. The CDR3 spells CASKGNSPPVETQYF. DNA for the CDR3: TGTGCCAGCAAGGGAAACAGTCCCCCCGTGGAGACCCAGTACTTC. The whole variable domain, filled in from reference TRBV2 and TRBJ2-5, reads EPEVTQTPSHQVTQMGQEVILRCVPISNHLYFYWYRQILGQKVEFLVSFYNNEISEKSEIFDDQFSVERPDGSNFTLKIRSTKLEDSAMYFCASKGNSPPVETQYFGPGTRLLVL.

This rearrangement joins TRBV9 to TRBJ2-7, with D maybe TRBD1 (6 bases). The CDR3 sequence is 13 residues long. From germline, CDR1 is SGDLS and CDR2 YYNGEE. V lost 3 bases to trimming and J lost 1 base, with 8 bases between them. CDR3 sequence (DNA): TGTGCCAGCAGCGCGACAGGTTCCTACGAGCAGTACTTC. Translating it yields CASSATGSYEQYF.

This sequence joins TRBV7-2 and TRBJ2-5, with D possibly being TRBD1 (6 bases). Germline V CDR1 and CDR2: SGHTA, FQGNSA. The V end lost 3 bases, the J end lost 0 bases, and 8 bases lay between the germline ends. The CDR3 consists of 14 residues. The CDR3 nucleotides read TGTGCCAGCAGCTTGAGGGGGTACCAAGAGACCCAGTACTTC. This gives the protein CASSLRGYQETQYF.

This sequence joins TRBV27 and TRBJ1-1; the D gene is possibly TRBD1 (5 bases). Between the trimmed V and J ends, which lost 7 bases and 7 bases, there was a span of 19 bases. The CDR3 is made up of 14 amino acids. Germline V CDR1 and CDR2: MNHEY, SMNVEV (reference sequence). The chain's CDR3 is CASTSYWGSNEAFF. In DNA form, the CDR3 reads TGTGCCAGCACCTCTTATTGGGGCAGCAATGAAGCTTTCTTT.